This is a list of T cell receptor beta chains from one sample in a study of blood T cell repertoires in COVID-19. Measured with immunoSEQ multiplex PCR; TCRdb has only the in-frame clones, and not every one. The profile shows around 200,000 clones, around 84% of them singletons. The sequenced sample consisted of peripheral blood. These receptors originate from a woman older than 75 with active or convalescent COVID-19. CDR3s include the opening cysteine and the closing phenylalanine or tryptophan. A D gene is named only where the DNA matches it firmly. Clone size is not always given. Where it is, it says once, few, many or a class for expanded clones.

v_gene: TRBV5-6
abundance: NA
d_gene: TRBD1
j_gene: TRBJ1-2
CDR3nt: TGTGCCAGCAGCTTTCTTCTGACAGGGACTAACTATGGCTACACCTTC
CDR3aa: CASSFLLTGTNYGYTF

v_gene: TRBV5-1
abundance: NA
d_gene: NA
j_gene: TRBJ1-1
CDR3nt: TGCGCCAGCAGCTTGAGGGGAACTGAAGCTTTCTTT
CDR3aa: CASSLRGTEAFF

v_gene: TRBV9
abundance: NA
d_gene: NA
j_gene: TRBJ1-1
CDR3nt: TGTGCCAGCAGCGAAACAGGGAACACTGAAGCTTTCTTT
CDR3aa: CASSETGNTEAFF

v_gene: TRBV9
abundance: NA
d_gene: NA
j_gene: TRBJ2-7
CDR3nt: TGTGCCAGCAGCGTCACCGGGACTTCTGCCTACGAGCAGTACTTC
CDR3aa: CASSVTGTSAYEQYF

v_gene: TRBV3-1/TRBV3-2
abundance: NA
d_gene: TRBD2
j_gene: TRBJ2-7
CDR3nt: TGTGCCAGCAGCCAAGCTGCTAGCGGCTCCTACGAGCAGTACTTC
CDR3aa: CASSQAASGSYEQYF

v_gene: TRBV7-2
abundance: NA
d_gene: TRBD1
j_gene: TRBJ1-3
CDR3nt: TGTGCCAGCAGCTTACTGGGACAGGGTTACACCATATATTTT
CDR3aa: CASSLLGQGYTIYF

v_gene: TRBV29-1
abundance: NA
d_gene: TRBD2
j_gene: TRBJ2-4
CDR3nt: TGCAGCGTTGAAGAGGGGGGGGTAGCCAAAAACATTCAGTACTTC
CDR3aa: CSVEEGGVAKNIQYF

v_gene: TRBV7-6
abundance: many
d_gene: NA
j_gene: TRBJ2-7
CDR3nt: TGTGCCAGCAGCTTAGCCAGAATAAGTGAGCAGTACTTC
CDR3aa: CASSLARISEQYF

v_gene: TRBV6-5
abundance: NA
d_gene: NA
j_gene: TRBJ2-7
CDR3nt: TGTGCCAGCGCGTCTGAAAGCTCCTACGAGCAGTACTTC
CDR3aa: CASASESSYEQYF

v_gene: TRBV9
abundance: NA
d_gene: NA
j_gene: TRBJ2-2
CDR3nt: TGTGCCAGCAGCCTCACGGAGCGGTACAGCGGGGAGCTGTTTTTT
CDR3aa: CASSLTERYSGELFF

v_gene: TRBV7-9
abundance: NA
d_gene: NA
j_gene: TRBJ2-7
CDR3nt: TGTGCCAGCAGCTTAGCCGGGACACACTACGAGCAGTACTTC
CDR3aa: CASSLAGTHYEQYF

v_gene: TRBV5-4
abundance: few
d_gene: TRBD2
j_gene: TRBJ2-3
CDR3nt: TGTGCCAGCAGCCCCCGGGGAGCGGGGATGTTGGATACGCAGTATTTT
CDR3aa: CASSPRGAGMLDTQYF

v_gene: TRBV18
abundance: NA
d_gene: TRBD1
j_gene: TRBJ1-2
CDR3nt: TGTGCCAGCTCGTCAGAAACAGGGGTTGACTATGGCTACACCTTC
CDR3aa: CASSSETGVDYGYTF

v_gene: TRBV6-5
abundance: NA
d_gene: NA
j_gene: TRBJ1-4
CDR3nt: TGTGCCAGCAGTTATTCAGAACAGGGATATGAAAAACTGTTTTTT
CDR3aa: CASSYSEQGYEKLFF

v_gene: TRBV6-5
abundance: NA
d_gene: NA
j_gene: TRBJ2-5
CDR3nt: TGTGCCAGCGCTTCCACATTTGGGACCCAGTACTTC
CDR3aa: CASASTFGTQYF

v_gene: TRBV27
abundance: few
d_gene: TRBD1
j_gene: TRBJ1-4
CDR3nt: TGTGCCAGCAGAGATTTGAAGGGGGCGGGTGAAAAACTGTTTTTT
CDR3aa: CASRDLKGAGEKLFF

v_gene: TRBV24-1
abundance: NA
d_gene: NA
j_gene: TRBJ1-5
CDR3nt: TGTGCCACCAGTGATGCCTCGGCGACACGCAATCAGCCCCAGCATTTT
CDR3aa: CATSDASATRNQPQHF

v_gene: TRBV30
abundance: NA
d_gene: NA
j_gene: TRBJ2-2
CDR3nt: TGTGCCTGGAGTGTGTGGGGGCCCGGCCCCGGGGAGCTGTTTTTT
CDR3aa: CAWSVWGPGPGELFF

v_gene: TRBV6-5
abundance: NA
d_gene: NA
j_gene: TRBJ2-7
CDR3nt: TGTGCCAGCAGGCCTCAGGGATCTGGCTACGAGCAGTACTTC
CDR3aa: CASRPQGSGYEQYF

v_gene: TRBV3-1/TRBV3-2
abundance: NA
d_gene: TRBD2
j_gene: TRBJ2-1
CDR3nt: TGTGCCAGCAGCCAACCCCCGCTAGCGGGAGGCCGCCCCAATGAGCAGTTCTTC
CDR3aa: CASSQPPLAGGRPNEQFF

v_gene: TRBV5-4
abundance: NA
d_gene: NA
j_gene: TRBJ1-1
CDR3nt: TGTGCCAGCAGCCAGGACTCCTCTGGGATGAACACTGAAGCTTTCTTT
CDR3aa: CASSQDSSGMNTEAFF

v_gene: TRBV19
abundance: NA
d_gene: TRBD1
j_gene: TRBJ1-5
CDR3nt: TGTGCCAGTAGTGCGGACAGGGATCAGCCCCAGCATTTT
CDR3aa: CASSADRDQPQHF

v_gene: TRBV11-3
abundance: NA
d_gene: NA
j_gene: TRBJ1-3
CDR3nt: TGTGCCAGCAGCTTAGATGACAGCTCTGGAAACACCATATATTTT
CDR3aa: CASSLDDSSGNTIYF

v_gene: TRBV7-2
abundance: NA
d_gene: NA
j_gene: TRBJ1-5
CDR3nt: TGTGCCAGCAGCTTACAGGGGAGTCAGCCCCAGCATTTT
CDR3aa: CASSLQGSQPQHF

v_gene: TRBV7-2
abundance: NA
d_gene: TRBD2
j_gene: TRBJ2-4
CDR3nt: TGTGCCAGCAGCTTACGATCTAGCGGAAACATTCAGTACTTC
CDR3aa: CASSLRSSGNIQYF

v_gene: TRBV10-3
abundance: NA
d_gene: TRBD1
j_gene: TRBJ1-2
CDR3nt: TGTGCCATCAAGGGGACAGCTAACTATGGCTACACCTTC
CDR3aa: CAIKGTANYGYTF

v_gene: TRBV18
abundance: NA
d_gene: NA
j_gene: TRBJ2-1
CDR3nt: TGTGCCAGCTCACCACACGGGAGCGTCTACAATGAGCAGTTCTTC
CDR3aa: CASSPHGSVYNEQFF

v_gene: TRBV28
abundance: NA
d_gene: NA
j_gene: TRBJ1-5
CDR3nt: TGTGCCAGCAGTTTATTACAATTCCAGGGGTATAGCAATCAGCCCCAGCATTTT
CDR3aa: CASSLLQFQGYSNQPQHF

v_gene: TRBV4-2
abundance: NA
d_gene: TRBD2
j_gene: TRBJ2-1
CDR3nt: TGTGCCAGCAGCCCTCGGACTAGCGGGAGTGGGTACAATGAGCAGTTCTTC
CDR3aa: CASSPRTSGSGYNEQFF

v_gene: TRBV2
abundance: NA
d_gene: TRBD2
j_gene: TRBJ2-7
CDR3nt: TGTGCCTCCGGCAGTGGACTAGCGGGGGGTTACGAGCAGTACTTC
CDR3aa: CASGSGLAGGYEQYF

v_gene: TRBV7-3
abundance: once
d_gene: TRBD2
j_gene: TRBJ2-3
CDR3nt: TGTGCCAGCAGCGTCGGGACTAGCGGACGCACAGATACGCAGTATTTT
CDR3aa: CASSVGTSGRTDTQYF

v_gene: TRBV5-1
abundance: NA
d_gene: TRBD1
j_gene: TRBJ1-2
CDR3nt: TGCGCCAGCAGTCAACAGGGGGCGGGAGGTGGCTACACCTTC
CDR3aa: CASSQQGAGGGYTF

v_gene: TRBV5-4
abundance: NA
d_gene: TRBD2
j_gene: TRBJ2-5
CDR3nt: TGTGCCAGCAGCCCCCCGGGAGGAAAAGAGACCCAGTACTTC
CDR3aa: CASSPPGGKETQYF

v_gene: TRBV5-5
abundance: NA
d_gene: TRBD1
j_gene: TRBJ2-7
CDR3nt: TGTGCCAGCAGCTTGCTCAACAGGGGGACCTACGAGCAGTACTTC
CDR3aa: CASSLLNRGTYEQYF